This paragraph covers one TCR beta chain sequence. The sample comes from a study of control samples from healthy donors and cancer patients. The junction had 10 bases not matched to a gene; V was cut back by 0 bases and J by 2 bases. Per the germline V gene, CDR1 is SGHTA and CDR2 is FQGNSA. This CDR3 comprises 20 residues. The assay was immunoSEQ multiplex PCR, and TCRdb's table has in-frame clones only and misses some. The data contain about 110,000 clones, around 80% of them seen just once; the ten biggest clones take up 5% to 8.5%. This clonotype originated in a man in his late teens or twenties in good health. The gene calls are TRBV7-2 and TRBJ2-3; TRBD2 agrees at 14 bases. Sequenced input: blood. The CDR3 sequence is CASSLATKRTSGGNTDTQYF. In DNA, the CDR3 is TGTGCCAGCAGCTTAGCTACCAAAAGGACTAGCGGGGGGAACACAGATACGCAGTATTTT.